Below, 20 T cell receptor beta chains from the same sample are listed, as sequenced in a study of identical twins (dated by TCRdb to about 2016). Library prep was done by 5' RACE. Sequencing was carried out with an Illumina HiSeq 2000. The public reads were run again by TCRdb, first through fastp at Q25 and then through MiXCR, and only productive beta chains were kept. CDR3 protein duplicates are merged, each entry listing the most common genes and DNA. The sample profile shows a few hundred thousand distinct CDR3 sequences; around 9.6% of them were found once. The top ten clones comprise approximately 3% of the sample. These data also formed part of another study, on yellow fever vaccine responses in identical twins.

Source material: PBMCs. The receptors come from a woman aged 18 to 35 in good health.

This clonotype was detected only a few times. The J gene is TRBJ2-4, the V gene TRBV12-3 or TRBV12-4; D ambiguous. This CDR3 has 15 amino acids. Trimming took 6 bases from V and 0 from J, leaving 12 bases between them. The CDR3 bases are TGTGCCAGCAGCCACATCGACTTAGCCAAAAACATTCAGTACTTC. This encodes CASSHIDLAKNIQYF.

This clonotype appeared many times. The chain links TRBV28 to TRBJ2-1, with 8 bases fitting TRBD2. Trimming cost V 6 bases and J 3 bases; bases outside gene matches: 10. Germline CDR1 MDHEN, CDR2 SYDVKM. The CDR3 runs to 16 residues. CDR3 region: CASSKGASGFYNEQFF. CDR3 bases: TGTGCCAGCAGCAAAGGGGCTAGCGGGTTCTACAATGAGCAGTTCTTC.

This clonotype was counted many times. V and J are TRBV29-1 and TRBJ2-3, with D unresolved. Germline lookup yields CDR1 SQVTM and CDR2 ANQGSEA. The length of the CDR3 is 12 residues. V was cut by 7 bases and J by 0 bases, with 8 bases left in between. This chain's CDR3 is CSAVRSTDTQYF. The CDR3 coding sequence is TGCAGCGCTGTTAGGAGCACAGATACGCAGTATTTT.

This clonotype was detected only a few times. V and J are TRBV4-1 and TRBJ2-1; 14 bases are a match to TRBD2. CDR1 MGHRA and CDR2 YSYEKL come from the germline V gene. V lost 4 bases to trimming and J lost 8 bases; unmatched junction nucleotides: 4. The CDR3 is made up of 15 amino acids. CDR3 sequence (DNA): TGCGCCAGCAGCCCGACTAGCGGGAGGGCCCATGAGCAGTTCTTC. Its translation is CASSPTSGRAHEQFF.

In its sample, this clonotype was seen a few times. This chain uses TRBV6-1 with TRBJ2-5; possible D gene TRBD2, 6 bases. Trimming took off 3 bases at V and 5 bases at J, with 16 bases between the two ends. Germline-derived CDR1 and CDR2 are MNHNS and SASEGT. This CDR3 contains 15 residues. As DNA, the CDR3 is TGTGCCAGCAGTGATTTAGGGACTCTCAGGGAGACCCAGTACTTC. As protein: CASSDLGTLRETQYF.

The chain carries TRBV5-6 and TRBJ2-5; 8 nucleotides match TRBD2. After removal of 0 bases from V and 2 bases from J, the junction contained 3 bases not matched to a gene. CDR1 SGHDT and CDR2 YYEEEE come from the germline V gene. This CDR3 has 15 residues. CDR3 region: CASSLETSGQETQYF. Written as DNA, the CDR3 is TGTGCCAGCAGCTTGGAAACTAGCGGACAAGAGACCCAGTACTTC.

This clonotype has a count of ten or more. The chain couples TRBV24-1 to TRBJ2-2, with a possible D match to TRBD1 (6 bases). From germline, CDR1 is KGHDR and CDR2 SFDVKD. The CDR3 runs 17 residues. V lost 6 bases to trimming and J lost 3 bases, with 19 bases between them. CDR3 in amino acids: CATSQIRQDGDTGELFF. CDR3 coding DNA: TGTGCCACCAGTCAAATCCGACAGGACGGCGACACCGGGGAGCTGTTTTTT.

Many counts were recorded for this clonotype. The rearrangement joins TRBV7-9 to TRBJ2-7, with TRBD2 as a possible D gene (6 bases). The CDR3 consists of 15 residues. Germline assignment: CDR1 SEHNR and CDR2 FQNEAQ (reference sequence). Trimming stripped 9 bases from V and 3 bases from J, with 21 bases between. CDR3 DNA: TGTGCCAGTAGTCAGGCGGGGAAAATACTCTACGAGCAGTACTTC. Its translation is CASSQAGKILYEQYF. The variable domain in full, with the rest retrieved from reference TRBV7-9 and TRBJ2-7, is DTGVSQNPRHKITKRGQNVTFRCDPISEHNRLYWYRQTLGQGPEFLTYFQNEAQLEKSRLLSDRFSAERPKGSFSTLEIQRTEQGDSAMYLCASSQAGKILYEQYFGPGTRLTVT.

V usage is TRBV28 and J usage is TRBJ2-3; D ambiguous. The CDR3 runs to 12 residues. The V gene's germline CDR1 is MDHEN and CDR2 SYDVKM. V was shortened by 10 bases and J by 6 bases, with 14 bases between the two germline ends. The CDR3 here is CATSDPADTQYF. The CDR3 DNA reads as TGTGCCACCTCAGACCCCGCCGATACGCAGTATTTT.

This clonotype has more than one count but fewer than ten. The chain couples TRBV21-1 to TRBJ2-3; no check of the table's D call, TRBD2, against the DNA was made. TRBV21-1 is an annotated pseudogene. This CDR3 spans 18 amino acids. The CDR3 here is CASSTSTPLGFSTDTQYF. Here the CDR3 DNA reads TGTGCCAGCAGCACCTCTACCCCGCTAGGATTCAGCACAGATACGCAGTATTTT.

This clonotype was recorded at least ten times. The chain links TRBV2 to TRBJ1-1; 11 bases align to TRBD1. Germline V lookup: CDR1 SNHLY, CDR2 FYNNEI. The CDR3 sequence is 14 residues long. V was clipped by 6 bases and J by 6 bases; unmatched bases: 6. The CDR3 DNA follows: TGTGCCAGCAGGGGGACAGGGGGTGTCCCTGAAGCTTTCTTT. Residues: CASRGTGGVPEAFF.

This clonotype was counted many times. This rearrangement joins TRBV7-2 to TRBJ2-7, with D possibly matching TRBD2 (5 bases). The CDR3 is made up of 11 amino acids. V lost 9 bases and J lost 4, with 10 bases in between. CDR1 is SGHTA, CDR2 FQGNSA, per germline. The CDR3 loop reads CASGREYEQYF. The CDR3 coding sequence is TGTGCCAGTGGTAGGGAGTACGAGCAGTACTTC.

The genes are TRBV4-3 and TRBJ2-1; D possibly corresponds to TRBD2 (5 bases). The V and J ends lost 0 bases and 5 bases respectively, with 11 bases between them. Germline loops: CDR1 LGHNA, CDR2 YSLEER. CDR3 length: 15 residues. CDR3 residues: CASSQDPLGDNEQFF. The CDR3 DNA reads TGCGCCAGCAGCCAAGATCCCCTCGGGGACAATGAGCAGTTCTTC.

This clonotype was recorded a few times. V gene TRBV27 combines with J gene TRBJ2-7; 7 bases are a match to TRBD2. From germline, CDR1 is MNHEY and CDR2 SMNVEV (reference sequence). CDR3 length equals 14 residues. After removal of 8 bases from V and 4 bases from J, the junction contained 11 bases not matched to a gene. Here the CDR3 reads CASSPEASGYEQYF. CDR3 DNA: TGTGCCAGCTCACCGGAGGCTAGCGGTTACGAGCAGTACTTC.

The chain uses TRBV27 and TRBJ2-3; 11 bases align to TRBD2. Trimming at V came to 5 bases and at J to 2 bases, leaving 6 bases not matched to a gene. In germline, CDR1 is MNHEY, CDR2 SMNVEV (reference sequence). The CDR3 has 16 residues. The CDR3, as DNA: TGTGCCAGCAGTGCCCCTAGCGGGGGGACCACAGATACGCAGTATTTT. As protein: CASSAPSGGTTDTQYF.

In its sample, this clonotype was seen a few times. V gene TRBV4-2 combines with J gene TRBJ2-1, with TRBD2 matching 10 bases. Unmatched junction bases numbered 5, after V lost 3 bases and J lost 9 bases. The CDR3 spans 14 residues. The germline gives CDR1 LGHNA, CDR2 YNFKEQ. CDR3 sequence (DNA): TGTGCCAGCAGCCATGGCGGGACTAGCGCTGAGCAGTTCTTC. Protein: CASSHGGTSAEQFF.

There are many counts of this clonotype. This chain connects TRBV20-1 to TRBJ2-5; D is ambiguous. Looked up from germline, CDR1 is DFQATT and CDR2 is SNEGSKA (reference sequence). V was cut by 0 bases and J by 5 bases, with 4 bases left in between. This CDR3 region has 11 residues. The CDR3 sequence: CSARDRETQYF. The DNA for the CDR3 is TGCAGTGCTAGAGATCGGGAGACCCAGTACTTC.

On this clonotype itself: One base away lies a much larger clone, so this may be a sequencing read error. Written as DNA, the CDR3 is TGCAGCGTTGAGGAGGGAGCCTACGAGCAGTACTTC. This translates into CSVEEGAYEQYF. The V gene is TRBV29-1, the J gene TRBJ2-7; D perhaps matches TRBD2 (6 bases). This CDR3 has 12 residues. CDR1 and CDR2 from the germline V gene are SQVTM and ANQGSEA. V lost 3 bases, J lost 2 bases, and 8 bases lay in between.

This clonotype was observed many times. This chain connects TRBV6-1 to TRBJ1-1; unclear D gene. The CDR3 spans 13 residues. V was pared by 5 bases and J by 1 base, with 8 bases between. The germline V gene encodes CDR1 MNHNS and CDR2 SASEGT. This CDR3 reads CASSHTENTEAFF. The CDR3 nucleotides read TGTGCCAGCAGTCATACAGAGAACACTGAAGCTTTCTTT.

The table lists this clonotype with a few counts. The J gene is TRBJ2-3, the V gene TRBV12-3 or TRBV12-4, with 10 nucleotides matching TRBD2. The length of the CDR3 is 15 residues. The V gene end was trimmed by 6 bases and the J gene end by 3 bases; junction bases not matched to a gene: 6. CDR3 nucleotide sequence: TGTGCCAGCAGCTCTACTAGCGGGAAAACAGATACGCAGTATTTT. Its protein is CASSSTSGKTDTQYF.